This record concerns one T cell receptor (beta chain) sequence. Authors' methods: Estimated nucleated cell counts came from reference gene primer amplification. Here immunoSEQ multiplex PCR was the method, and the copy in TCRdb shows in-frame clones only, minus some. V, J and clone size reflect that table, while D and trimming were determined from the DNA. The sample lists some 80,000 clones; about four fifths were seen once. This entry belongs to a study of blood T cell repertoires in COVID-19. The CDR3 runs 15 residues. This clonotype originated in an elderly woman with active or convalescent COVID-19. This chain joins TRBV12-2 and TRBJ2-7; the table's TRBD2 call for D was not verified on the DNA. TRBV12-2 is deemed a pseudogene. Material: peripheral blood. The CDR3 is CASRLVTHSSYEQYF. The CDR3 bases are TGTGCAAGTCGCTTAGTTACCCACTCCTCCTACGAGCAGTACTTC.